Given below is one TCR beta chain in context. The sample comes from a study of blood T cell repertoires in COVID-19. In the study overall: The study drew acute and convalescent COVID-19 samples from the United States, Italy and Spain. T cells, B-cell-depleted T cells, or PBMCs provided the cDNA or gDNA that served as material.

The germline V and J ends were trimmed by 4 bases and 2 bases, with 22 bases remaining between them. CDR1 SGHRS and CDR2 YFSETQ come from the germline V gene. This CDR3 has 18 residues. In the source study's methods: Amplification from reference gene primers served as the basis for estimated nucleated cell counts. Data came from immunoSEQ multiplex PCR; TCRdb stores just in-frame clones and leaves some out. D and trimming come from the DNA, and the V and J calls and clone size come from that table. This table holds about 89,000 clones, about three quarters found once. The chain joins TRBV5-1 to TRBJ1-3; tentative D call: TRBD1 (5 bases). The clonotype comes from a woman aged 80 or older with acute or convalescent COVID-19. Sequencing was carried out using peripheral blood. The CDR3 loop reads CASSLTMGVGGAGNTIYF. The CDR3 region has the DNA TGCGCCAGCAGCCTGACAATGGGAGTCGGGGGGGCTGGAAACACCATATATTTT.